This T cell receptor (beta chain) stems from a study of cytomegalovirus exposure and HLA in healthy donors. Study results and limitations: The CMV antigen specificity of a few CMV-associated chains was confirmed through in vitro analysis.

Deletions cut 4 bases from V and 1 base from J, with 14 bases between. The length of the CDR3 is 15 residues. Germline CDR1 reads SGHTA; CDR2 reads FQGNSA. Primers included in the PCR were 60 Vbeta and 13 Jbeta primers. TCRdb's copy holds only in-frame clones and misses some; the assay was immunoSEQ multiplex PCR. In the table there are about 140,000 clones, roughly 83% of which are singletons. Concerning this clone: No antigen is known for it.

This chain uses TRBV7-2 with TRBJ2-7; perhaps TRBD1 as D (7 bases). The TCR comes from a man aged 35 to 55 in good health and CMV-seropositive. Sequencing used PBMCs. This CDR3 reads CASSYKGAGSYEQYF. CDR3 sequence (DNA): TGTGCCAGCAGCTATAAGGGGGCGGGGTCCTACGAGCAGTACTTC.